This entry lists 5 T cell receptor beta chains sequenced from one sample in a study of shared clonotypes between healthy human individuals. TCRdb's copy holds only in-frame clones and misses some; the assay was immunoSEQ multiplex PCR. The sample shows roughly 110,000 clones, 55% to 80% of them seen only once. Specimen: memory CD8+ T cells sorted from blood. As to subset: CD45RO+ cells pooled with CCR7-negative TemRA cells. The receptors were gathered from a woman in her 30s in good health.

The CDR3 DNA sequence: TGTGCCAGCAGCTGGGGGACTAGCGGGATCGAGCAGTACTTC. Amino acids: CASSWGTSGIEQYF. The rearrangement joins TRBV7-2 to TRBJ2-7; 13 positions match TRBD2. There are 14 residues in the CDR3. Germline V gene sequence: CDR1 SGHTA, CDR2 FQGNSA. J was trimmed by 6 bases and V by 4 bases; bases with no gene match: 3.

This clone was seen only a few times. This chain uses TRBV4-1 with TRBJ1-5; D uncertain. Trimming removed 0 bases from V and 2 bases from J, with 11 bases in between. Germline loops: CDR1 MGHRA, CDR2 YSYEKL. The CDR3 extends over 16 amino acids. The CDR3 is CASSQDGGFGNQPQHF. The DNA for the CDR3 is TGCGCCAGCAGCCAAGATGGCGGGTTTGGCAATCAGCCCCAGCATTTT.

V and J are TRBV7-4 and TRBJ2-7; D is unclear. This CDR3 is built from 13 residues. Germline loops: CDR1 SGHVT, CDR2 SQSDAQ. The V gene lost 0 bases and the J gene lost 2 bases, with 5 bases spanning the gap. CDR3 nucleotides: TGTGCCAGCAGCTTAGCCGCTACCTACGAGCAGTACTTC. It encodes CASSLAATYEQYF. The variable domain in full, completed from reference TRBV7-4 and TRBJ2-7, reads GAGVSQSPRYKVAKRGRDVALRCDSISGHVTLYWYRQTLGQGSEVLTYSQSDAQRDKSGRPSGRFSAERPERSVSTLKIQRTEQGDSAVYLCASSLAATYEQYFGPGTRLTVT.

This clone was found a few times. The V gene is TRBV21-1, the J gene TRBJ2-7; TRBD2 is taken as the D call from the table, unchecked against the DNA. TRBV21-1 counts as a pseudogene. CDR3 length: 17 residues. CDR3 in amino acids: CASSKFESPMPSYEQYF. The CDR3, as DNA: TGTGCCAGCAGCAAATTTGAAAGCCCGATGCCCTCCTACGAGCAGTACTTC.

This chain uses TRBV11-2 with TRBJ2-6, with 8 positions matching TRBD2. CDR1 SGHAT and CDR2 FQNNGV come from the germline V gene. The CDR3 has 17 amino acids. V trimming: 5 bases; J trimming: 2 bases; junction bases outside the gene matches: 8. The DNA for the CDR3 is TGTGCCAGCAGCCAAGGGGGGACTAGTACTGGGGCCAACGTCCTGACTTTC. Amino acid sequence: CASSQGGTSTGANVLTF.